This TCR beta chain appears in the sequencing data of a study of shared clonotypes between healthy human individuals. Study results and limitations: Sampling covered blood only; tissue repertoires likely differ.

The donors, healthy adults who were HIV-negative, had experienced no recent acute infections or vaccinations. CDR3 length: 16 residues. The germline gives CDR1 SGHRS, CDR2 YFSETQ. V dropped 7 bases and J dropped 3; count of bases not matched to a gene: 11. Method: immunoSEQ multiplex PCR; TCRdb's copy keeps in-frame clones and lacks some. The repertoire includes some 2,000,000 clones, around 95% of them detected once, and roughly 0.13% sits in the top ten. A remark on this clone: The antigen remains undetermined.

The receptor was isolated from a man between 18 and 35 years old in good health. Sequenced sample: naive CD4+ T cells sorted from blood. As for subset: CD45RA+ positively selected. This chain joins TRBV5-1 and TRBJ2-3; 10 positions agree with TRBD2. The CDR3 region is CASSFLAGAKTDTQYF. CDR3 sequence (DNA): TGCGCCAGCTCTTTCCTAGCGGGGGCGAAAACAGATACGCAGTATTTT. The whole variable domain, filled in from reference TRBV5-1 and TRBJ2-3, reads KAGVTQTPRYLIKTRGQQVTLSCSPISGHRSVSWYQQTPGQGLQFLFEYFSETQRNKGNFPGRFSGRQFSNSRSEMNVSTLELGDSALYLCASSFLAGAKTDTQYFGPGTRLTVL.